The sequence of this T cell receptor beta chain was determined in a study of cytomegalovirus exposure and HLA in healthy donors. Notes on the study in general: Generally TCR sequences proved uncommon, though certain public TCRs appeared in numerous donors. TCR beta V segments were, for the most part, productive about 87% or about 30% of the time in an earlier analysis.

V lost 1 base and J lost 4, with 10 bases in between. Germline CDR1 LNHNV, CDR2 YYDKDF (reference sequence). The CDR3 has 14 amino acids. To note about this clone: Its specificity is not known.

Donors were ostensibly healthy at sampling, although undocumented immune exposures were probable. The PCR contained 60 Vbeta and 13 Jbeta primers. Authors' data handling: The count from a later analysis was 70 million to 85 million unique TCR beta chains, some 12 million of them shared. Repertoires were generated with immunoSEQ multiplex PCR, while TCRdb's copy carries only in-frame clones and drops some. V, J and clone size are those of that table, while D and trimming were read from the DNA. The sample has more than 80,000 clones; around 64% are singletons. The chain recombines TRBV15 with TRBJ1-1; no firm D call. Sequencing input: PBMCs. The receptor's source is a man in his 60s in good health and CMV-seronegative. CDR3 nucleotides: TGTGCCACCAGCAGAGGCCAGGAACCCACTGAAGCTTTCTTT. Residues: CATSRGQEPTEAFF.